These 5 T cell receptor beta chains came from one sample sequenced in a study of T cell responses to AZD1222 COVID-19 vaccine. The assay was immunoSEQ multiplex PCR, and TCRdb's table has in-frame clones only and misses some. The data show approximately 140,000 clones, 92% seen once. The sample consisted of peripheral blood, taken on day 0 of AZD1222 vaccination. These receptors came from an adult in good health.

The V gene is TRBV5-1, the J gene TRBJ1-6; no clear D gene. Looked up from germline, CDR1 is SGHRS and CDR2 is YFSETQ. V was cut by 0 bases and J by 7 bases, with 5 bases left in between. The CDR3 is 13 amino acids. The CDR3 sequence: CASSLDMNSPLHF. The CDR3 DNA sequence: TGCGCCAGCAGCTTGGATATGAATTCACCCCTCCACTTT.

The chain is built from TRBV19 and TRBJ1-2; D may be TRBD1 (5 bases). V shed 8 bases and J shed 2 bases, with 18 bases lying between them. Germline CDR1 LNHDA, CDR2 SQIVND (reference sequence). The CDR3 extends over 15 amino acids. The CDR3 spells CASALFQGSNYGYTF. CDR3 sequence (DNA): TGTGCCAGTGCCCTATTCCAGGGATCGAACTATGGCTACACCTTC.

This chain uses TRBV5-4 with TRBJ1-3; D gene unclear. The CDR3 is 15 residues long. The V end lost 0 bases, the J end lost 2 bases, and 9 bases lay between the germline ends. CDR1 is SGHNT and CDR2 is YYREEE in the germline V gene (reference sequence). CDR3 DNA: TGTGCCAGCAGCTTGGGAGGGTTCGCTGGAAACACCATATATTTT. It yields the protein CASSLGGFAGNTIYF.

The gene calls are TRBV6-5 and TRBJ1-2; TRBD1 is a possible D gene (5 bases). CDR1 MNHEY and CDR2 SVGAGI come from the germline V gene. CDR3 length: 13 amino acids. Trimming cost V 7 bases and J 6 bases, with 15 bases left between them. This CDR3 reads CASTKWGMDGYTF. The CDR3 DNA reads TGTGCCAGCACCAAATGGGGGATGGATGGCTACACCTTC.

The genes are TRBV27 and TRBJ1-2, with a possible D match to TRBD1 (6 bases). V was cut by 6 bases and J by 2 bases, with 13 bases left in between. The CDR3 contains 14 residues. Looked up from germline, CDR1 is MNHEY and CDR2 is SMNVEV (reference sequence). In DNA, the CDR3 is TGTGCCAGCAGGGCCGGGCAGGGGAACTATGGCTACACCTTC. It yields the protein CASRAGQGNYGYTF.